This TCR beta chain was documented in a study of molecular identifiers for immune sequencing clone quantification. Study-wide results and caveats: Sizes of clones that are highly expanded could be underestimated (if identical TCR molecules share a barcode). Among effectors, clones above 20 RNA copies held over 99% of molecules; among naive cells, under 1%.

V was clipped by 3 bases and J by 2 bases; unmatched bases: 7. Germline V lookup: CDR1 LNHDA, CDR2 SQIVND (reference sequence). CDR3 length equals 15 residues. With respect to this clonotype: What it binds is not known.

As previously described, bulk TCR libraries were made using listed TCR primers. TCRdb independently ran MiXCR on the PCR reads; one entry per CDR3 protein. The sample contains around 460,000 distinct CDR3 sequences, about a fifth of which appear only once. Sequenced material: naive CD8+ T cells from blood, with Jurkat cell RNA spiked in. Subset reported: FACS-sorted CD8+CD4-CCR7+CD45RA+ naive T cells. This receptor was identified in a human donor in good health. Some libraries in this study had Jurkat cell RNA spiked in. The chain couples TRBV19 to TRBJ2-7; 7 bases are a match to TRBD1. The CDR3 DNA is TGTGCCAGTAGTATCGCGCTGGGACAGACCTACGAGCAGTACTTC. Its translation: CASSIALGQTYEQYF.